The rows below give T cell receptor beta chains drawn from one sample of a study of T cells in localized non-small cell lung cancer. TCRdb's copy holds only in-frame clones and misses some; the assay was immunoSEQ multiplex PCR. Of around 91,000 clones in the sample, roughly 90% are singletons; the top ten hold roughly 15%. Sequenced material: peripheral blood, taken before any cancer treatment. The receptors here all came from a man aged 35 to 69 with stage I squamous cell lung carcinoma. Both conserved end residues are part of each CDR3. A D gene is named only where the DNA matches it firmly. The size field is filled for only some rows; it gives once, few, many or a size class.

>TRBJ2-7|TRBD1|TRBV5-1|.
CASRTERQGTYEQYF
TGCGCCAGCCGTACTGAGAGACAGGGGACCTACGAGCAGTACTTC
>TRBJ2-5|TRBD1|TRBV30|few
CAWEDREETQYF
TGTGCCTGGGAAGACAGGGAAGAGACCCAGTACTTC
>TRBJ2-1|TRBD2|TRBV15|.
CATSRAKTAGGGAYNEQFF
TGTGCCACCAGCAGAGCCAAAACTGCGGGCGGGGGGGCCTACAATGAGCAGTTCTTC
>TRBJ2-7|.|TRBV18|.
CASSLEETYEQYF
TGTGCCAGCTCACTCGAGGAAACCTACGAGCAGTACTTC
>TRBJ1-1|.|TRBV27|.
CASSLRRGEAFF
TGTGCCAGCAGTCTCAGAAGGGGTGAAGCTTTCTTT
>TRBJ1-4|TRBD1|TRBV30|once
CACPHRGGATNEKLFF
TGTGCCTGCCCGCACAGGGGGGGCGCAACTAATGAAAAACTGTTTTTT
>TRBJ1-6|TRBD1|TRBV29-1|few
CSVARDRGDSPLHF
TGCAGCGTTGCTCGGGACAGGGGTGATTCACCCCTCCACTTT
>TRBJ2-5|.|TRBV6-1|few
CASSEGTSKETQYF
TGTGCCAGCAGTGAAGGCACGTCCAAAGAGACCCAGTACTTC
>TRBJ2-1|.|TRBV2|.
CASSEKVGSERYEQFF
TGTGCCAGCAGTGAGAAGGTAGGGTCCGAACGTTATGAGCAGTTCTTC
>TRBJ1-1|.|TRBV13|.
CASSLDRGRTEAFF
TGTGCCAGCAGCTTAGACCGGGGGAGGACTGAAGCTTTCTTT
>TRBJ2-3|.|TRBV5-5|.
CASSLEEDTQYF
TGTGCCAGCAGCCTAGAGGAAGATACGCAGTATTTT
>TRBJ2-7|.|TRBV9|.
CASSVAPSPGSYEQYF
TGTGCCAGCAGCGTAGCCCCGAGCCCTGGTTCCTACGAGCAGTACTTC
>TRBJ2-1|.|TRBV5-1|.
CASSLTGDFTYNEQFF
TGCGCCAGCAGCTTGACGGGCGACTTTACCTACAATGAGCAGTTCTTC
>TRBJ1-1|.|TRBV21-1|.
CASSKAGERNTEAFF
TGTGCCAGCAGCAAAGCGGGGGAAAGGAACACTGAAGCTTTCTTT
>TRBJ2-2|.|TRBV7-8|.
CASSPRAGSNTGELFF
TGTGCCAGCAGCCCCAGGGCGGGCTCGAACACCGGGGAGCTGTTTTTT
>TRBJ1-2|TRBD1|TRBV29-1|once
CSVEDYLDRGYYGYTF
TGCAGCGTTGAAGACTATCTGGACAGGGGATACTATGGCTACACCTTC
>TRBJ1-4|TRBD1|TRBV4-1|once
CASSPTDRAPTNEKLFF
TGCGCCAGCAGCCCGACGGACAGGGCCCCAACTAATGAAAAACTGTTTTTT
>TRBJ1-5|.|TRBV4-3|.
CASSLGIDSNQPQHF
TGCGCCAGCAGCCTAGGGATTGATAGCAATCAGCCCCAGCATTTT
>TRBJ2-2|.|TRBV11-3|once
CASSLDGFTGELFF
TGTGCCAGCAGCTTAGATGGGTTCACCGGGGAGCTGTTTTTT
>TRBJ1-6|.|TRBV4-1|.
CASSLSRWSYNSPLHF
TGCGCCAGCAGCCTCTCCCGGTGGTCCTATAATTCACCCCTCCACTTT
>TRBJ1-5|.|TRBV2|.
CASSVQLNQPQHF
TGTGCCAGCAGTGTTCAGCTTAATCAGCCCCAGCATTTT
>TRBJ2-2|.|TRBV15|.
CATSSFTAGGGELFF
TGTGCCACCAGCAGCTTCACGGCAGGCGGCGGGGAGCTGTTTTTT
>TRBJ1-2|.|TRBV28|.
CASSLPSWQLNYGYTF
TGTGCCAGCAGTCTACCTTCGTGGCAGCTAAACTATGGCTACACCTTC
>TRBJ2-3|.|TRBV28|.
CASRRGTYTDTQYF
TGTGCCAGCAGACGGGGGACCTACACAGATACGCAGTATTTT
>TRBJ1-1|.|TRBV7-9|.
CASSLRDFLNTEAFF
TGTGCCAGCAGCTTGCGGGACTTCTTGAACACTGAAGCTTTCTTT
>TRBJ1-4|.|TRBV18|.
CASSPGPRPFVF
TGTGCCAGCTCACCCGGACCGCGACCCTTTGTTTTT
>TRBJ2-2|.|TRBV5-1|.
CASSVGGVNANTGELFF
TGCGCCAGCAGTGTTGGCGGGGTGAACGCGAACACCGGGGAGCTGTTTTTT
>TRBJ1-5|TRBD1|TRBV2|few
CASSSDRENQPQHF
TGTGCCAGCAGTTCAGACAGGGAGAATCAGCCCCAGCATTTT
>TRBJ1-2|.|TRBV4-1|.
CASSRGLLGPGYTF
TGCGCCAGCAGCCGGGGCCTCCTTGGCCCCGGCTACACCTTC
>TRBJ1-3|TRBD1|TRBV6-6|few
CASRTDRGRTGNTIYF
TGTGCCAGCAGGACGGACAGGGGGCGAACCGGAAACACCATATATTTT
>TRBJ2-1|.|TRBV6-5|.
CASSYGLDMVF
TGTGCCAGCAGTTACGGTCTAGATATGGTCTTC
>TRBJ2-2|TRBD1|TRBV9|.
CASSATGGAAGELFF
TGTGCCAGCAGCGCGACAGGGGGCGCCGCCGGGGAGCTGTTTTTT
>TRBJ1-2|.|TRBV15|once
CATSRDSYGYTF
TGTGCCACCAGCAGAGACAGTTATGGCTACACCTTC
>TRBJ2-5|.|TRBV7-9|.
CASSLDGGTRGETQYF
TGTGCCAGCAGCTTAGATGGGGGGACTCGTGGTGAGACCCAGTACTTC
>TRBJ2-2|TRBD1|TRBV6-5|.
CASSYRGQGITGELFF
TGTGCCAGCAGTTACAGGGGACAGGGAATCACCGGGGAGCTGTTTTTT
>TRBJ2-1|.|TRBV9|.
CASQSDASEQFF
TGTGCCAGCCAGTCGGACGCCAGTGAGCAGTTCTTC